This is a list of T cell receptor beta chains from one sample in a study of control samples from healthy donors and cancer patients. Repertoires were generated with immunoSEQ multiplex PCR, while TCRdb's copy carries only in-frame clones and drops some. The sample includes 100,000 or so clones, roughly 80% seen only once; the top ten take under 15%. The sample was blood. All receptors derive from a woman between 50 and 59 years old in good health. CDR3s include the opening cysteine and the closing phenylalanine or tryptophan. Fields, in order: D gene, clone size, V gene, J gene, CDR3 protein, CDR3 DNA. The D gene is left open where the match is weak. Rows may omit the clone size; those that give it use once, few, many or a size class.

D: -; size: -; V: TRBV7-9; J: TRBJ2-2; CDR3: CASSFRQGNTGELFF; DNA: TGTGCCAGCAGCTTTAGGCAGGGGAACACCGGGGAGCTGTTTTTT
D: -; size: -; V: TRBV6-2/TRBV6-3; J: TRBJ1-5; CDR3: CASSYSSGVFYQPQHF; DNA: TGTGCCAGCAGTTACTCGTCAGGGGTTTTTTATCAGCCCCAGCATTTT
D: TRBD1; size: -; V: TRBV18; J: TRBJ1-1; CDR3: CASSPGTGGADTEAFF; DNA: TGTGCCAGCTCACCGGGGACAGGGGGCGCGGATACTGAAGCTTTCTTT
D: -; size: -; V: TRBV7-6; J: TRBJ1-4; CDR3: CATLGAGAGEKLFF; DNA: TGTGCCACCCTCGGGGCAGGGGCGGGCGAAAAACTGTTTTTT
D: -; size: -; V: TRBV11-3; J: TRBJ2-6; CDR3: CASSTVGGANVLTF; DNA: TGTGCCAGCAGCACAGTAGGGGGGGCCAACGTCCTGACTTTC
D: -; size: -; V: TRBV4-2; J: TRBJ2-1; CDR3: CASSQGPGSYNEQFF; DNA: TGTGCCAGCAGCCAAGGTCCAGGTAGCTACAATGAGCAGTTCTTC
D: TRBD1; size: -; V: TRBV7-2; J: TRBJ1-5; CDR3: CASSSRGEQPQHF; DNA: TGTGCCAGCAGCTCCAGGGGGGAGCAGCCCCAGCATTTT
D: -; size: -; V: TRBV5-1; J: TRBJ1-6; CDR3: CASSFGALNSPLHF; DNA: TGCGCCAGCAGCTTTGGGGCCCTCAATTCACCCCTCCACTTT
D: -; size: -; V: TRBV7-3; J: TRBJ1-2; CDR3: CASSLRGGAEYGYTF; DNA: TGTGCCAGCAGCCTAAGGGGCGGCGCGGAGTATGGCTACACCTTC
D: -; size: -; V: TRBV21-1; J: TRBJ2-3; CDR3: CASSKGNRGPTDTQYF; DNA: TGTGCCAGCAGCAAAGGGAACAGGGGGCCGACAGATACGCAGTATTTT
D: -; size: once; V: TRBV4-1; J: TRBJ2-7; CDR3: CASSHQPRGLARWDEQYF; DNA: TGCGCCAGCAGCCACCAACCCCGGGGGCTGGCCCGGTGGGACGAGCAGTACTTC
D: -; size: -; V: TRBV6-5; J: TRBJ2-2; CDR3: CASSSGNTGELFF; DNA: TGTGCCAGCAGTTCGGGTAACACCGGGGAGCTGTTTTTT
D: -; size: -; V: TRBV19; J: TRBJ2-1; CDR3: CASSITPNNEQFF; DNA: TGTGCCAGTAGTATAACCCCTAATAATGAGCAGTTCTTC
D: TRBD1; size: -; V: TRBV6-1; J: TRBJ1-1; CDR3: CASSEGTGFDAFF; DNA: TGTGCCAGCAGTGAAGGGACAGGTTTTGATGCTTTCTTT
D: -; size: -; V: TRBV28; J: TRBJ1-5; CDR3: CASSLWGGGNQPQHF; DNA: TGTGCCAGCAGCCTCTGGGGGGGAGGCAATCAGCCCCAGCATTTT
D: TRBD2; size: -; V: TRBV6-6; J: TRBJ2-1; CDR3: CASSPLAGSYNEQFF; DNA: TGTGCCAGCAGTCCTCTAGCGGGATCCTACAATGAGCAGTTCTTC
D: TRBD2; size: -; V: TRBV12-5; J: TRBJ2-7; CDR3: CASGLARLAGESYEQYF; DNA: TGTGCTAGTGGTTTGGCCAGACTAGCGGGAGAGTCCTACGAGCAGTACTTC
D: -; size: -; V: TRBV21-1; J: TRBJ2-7; CDR3: CASSKPWGYEQYF; DNA: TGTGCCAGCAGCAAACCCTGGGGCTACGAGCAGTACTTC
D: TRBD1; size: -; V: TRBV5-5; J: TRBJ1-6; CDR3: CASRMDRGYSPLHF; DNA: TGTGCCAGCAGGATGGACAGGGGATATTCACCCCTCCACTTT
D: TRBD2; size: few; V: TRBV29-1; J: TRBJ2-5; CDR3: CSVEEFGREVQTQYF; DNA: TGCAGCGTTGAAGAATTCGGGCGGGAGGTCCAGACCCAGTACTTC
D: -; size: few; V: TRBV5-1; J: TRBJ2-2; CDR3: CASSLGAANTGELFF; DNA: TGCGCCAGCAGCTTGGGGGCTGCGAACACCGGGGAGCTGTTTTTT
D: -; size: -; V: TRBV7-9; J: TRBJ2-7; CDR3: CASTPGTPYEQYF; DNA: TGTGCCAGCACCCCCGGGACACCCTACGAGCAGTACTTC